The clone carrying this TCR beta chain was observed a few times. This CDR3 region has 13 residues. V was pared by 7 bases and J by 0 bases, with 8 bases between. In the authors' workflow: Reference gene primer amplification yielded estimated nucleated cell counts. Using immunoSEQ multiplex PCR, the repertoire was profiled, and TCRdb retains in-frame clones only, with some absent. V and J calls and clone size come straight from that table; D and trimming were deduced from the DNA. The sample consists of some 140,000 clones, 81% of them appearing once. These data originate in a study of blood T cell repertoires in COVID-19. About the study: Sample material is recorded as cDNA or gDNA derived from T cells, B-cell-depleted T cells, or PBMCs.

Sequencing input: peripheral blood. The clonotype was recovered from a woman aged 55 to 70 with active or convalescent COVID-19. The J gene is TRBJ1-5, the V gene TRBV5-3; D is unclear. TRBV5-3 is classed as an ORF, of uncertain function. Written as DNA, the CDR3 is TGTGCCAGAGATCGGGTTAGCAATCAGCCCCAGCATTTT. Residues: CARDRVSNQPQHF.